Below are 17 T cell receptor beta chains sequenced from a single sample in a study of beta chain features in type 1 diabetes. General study results and limits: The study found moderately but significantly shorter TCRB CDR3s in all four CD4+ subsets of Type 1 diabetes patients.

The study reverse transcribed the entire isolated RNA, so it sequenced expressed TCRB transcripts. Libraries were prepared by immunoSEQ multiplex PCR; TCRdb keeps only in-frame clonotypes and omits some of them. The sample holds about 280,000 clones, 14% to 15% seen once. These TCRs' antigens remain unknown. Sequenced input: naive CD4+ T cells from blood. Receptors were obtained from a man in his late teens or twenties with type 1 diabetes.

This clone was counted a few times. V and J are TRBV7-2 and TRBJ2-3; unclear D gene. The germline gives CDR1 SGHTA, CDR2 FQGNSA. Trimming shortened V by 5 bases and J by 1 base, and 4 bases separated the two germline ends. The CDR3 totals 12 residues. CDR3 in DNA: TGTGCCAGCAGCCCTGGCACAGATACGCAGTATTTT. Its translation is CASSPGTDTQYF.

This clone turned up a few times. V is TRBV2 and J is TRBJ2-5; D may correspond to TRBD1 or TRBD2 (5 bases each). The CDR3 totals 13 residues. Germline CDR1 is SNHLY and CDR2 is FYNNEI. Trimming took off 6 bases at V and 4 bases at J, with 12 bases between the two ends. In DNA form, the CDR3 reads TGTGCCAGCAGAGAACTAGGGGTAGAGACCCAGTACTTC. Encoded protein: CASRELGVETQYF. The variable domain in full, completed from reference TRBV2 and TRBJ2-5, reads EPEVTQTPSHQVTQMGQEVILRCVPISNHLYFYWYRQILGQKVEFLVSFYNNEISEKSEIFDDQFSVERPDGSNFTLKIRSTKLEDSAMYFCASRELGVETQYFGPGTRLLVL.

This clone was counted a few times. The V and J genes are TRBV28 and TRBJ1-1; D might be TRBD1 (5 bases). V was clipped by 2 bases and J by 11 bases, with 15 bases between them. CDR3 size: 13 residues. Per germline, CDR1 MDHEN and CDR2 SYDVKM. In DNA, the CDR3 is TGTGCCAGCAGTTTAATCCCATCGGGGGAGGCTTTCTTT. Encoded protein: CASSLIPSGEAFF.

This clone was counted between two and nine times. This chain links TRBV6-6 with TRBJ1-1; TRBD1 matches at 8 bases. The J segment lost 0 bases and the V segment lost 5 bases, leaving 2 bases of the junction unmatched. Looked up from germline, CDR1 is MNHNY and CDR2 is SVGAGI (reference sequence). The CDR3 is 14 amino acids. Written as DNA, the CDR3 is TGTGCCAGCAGTGGGGACAGGCTGAACACTGAAGCTTTCTTT. Protein sequence: CASSGDRLNTEAFF.

Comment on this clone: Other DNA variants within this sample encode the same CDR3. The chain employs TRBV7-9 and TRBJ2-1; no clear D. CDR1 is SEHNR and CDR2 is FQNEAQ in the germline V gene (reference sequence). CDR3 size: 13 residues. The V end lost 3 bases, the J end lost 8 bases, and 11 bases lay between the germline ends. Here the CDR3 reads CASSFRGSDEQFF. In DNA, the CDR3 is TGTGCCAGCAGCTTTAGAGGAAGCGATGAGCAGTTCTTC. Based on the CDR3 plus reference TRBV7-9 and TRBJ2-1, the full variable domain is DTGVSQNPRHKITKRGQNVTFRCDPISEHNRLYWYRQTLGQGPEFLTYFQNEAQLEKSRLLSDRFSAERPKGSFSTLEIQRTEQGDSAMYLCASSFRGSDEQFFGPGTRLTVL.

The chain recombines TRBV2 with TRBJ1-2; D may be TRBD1 (6 bases). V was shortened by 6 bases and J by 7 bases, with 15 bases between the two germline ends. This CDR3 has 13 amino acids. Germline loops: CDR1 SNHLY, CDR2 FYNNEI. CDR3 loop: CASSPGTSSGYTF. CDR3 sequence (DNA): TGTGCCAGCAGCCCCGGGACATCTTCTGGCTACACCTTC.

The genes are TRBV6-5 and TRBJ2-5; D may be TRBD2 (5 bases). Per germline, CDR1 MNHEY and CDR2 SVGAGI. Trimming removed 6 bases at V and 5 bases at J, with 16 bases between. This CDR3 is built from 14 residues. CDR3 residues: CASSRLRGRETQYF. In DNA form, the CDR3 reads TGTGCCAGCAGCCGACTCCGGGGTCGGGAGACCCAGTACTTC.

This clone was found a few times. V gene TRBV5-6 combines with J gene TRBJ1-2; unclear D gene. Trimming removed 1 base from V and 4 bases from J, with 5 bases in between. The germline V gene encodes CDR1 SGHDT and CDR2 YYEEEE. This CDR3 spans 12 amino acids. The CDR3 protein is CASSLYFYGYTF. CDR3 bases: TGTGCCAGCAGCTTGTACTTCTATGGCTACACCTTC. Filled out from reference TRBV5-6 and TRBJ1-2, the complete variable domain reads DAGVTQSPTHLIKTRGQQVTLRCSPKSGHDTVSWYQQALGQGPQFIFQYYEEEERQRGNFPDRFSGHQFPNYSSELNVNALLLGDSALYLCASSLYFYGYTFGSGTRLTVV.

The chain has TRBV9 and TRBJ2-1; 8 nucleotides align to TRBD2. The V segment lost 0 bases and the J segment 8 bases; nucleotides outside the gene matches: 10. Germline V gives CDR1 SGDLS, CDR2 YYNGEE. The CDR3 is 16 residues long. The CDR3 here is CASSVGSRGGADEQFF. CDR3 coding DNA: TGTGCCAGCAGCGTAGGGTCACGGGGGGGGGCCGATGAGCAGTTCTTC.

The chain joins TRBV7-2 to TRBJ2-7; D is ambiguous. The CDR3 is 12 residues long. V lost 4 bases, J lost 0 bases, and 4 bases lay in between. Germline CDR1 and CDR2: SGHTA and FQGNSA. In DNA form, the CDR3 reads TGTGCCAGCAGCTCCCTCTCCTACGAGCAGTACTTC. Translated, it gives CASSSLSYEQYF.

This clone turned up a few times. The genes are TRBV7-2 and TRBJ1-2, with D maybe TRBD1 (6 bases). The germline V and J ends were trimmed by 4 bases and 1 base, with 10 bases remaining between them. Germline loops: CDR1 SGHTA, CDR2 FQGNSA. This CDR3 contains 14 residues. The CDR3 DNA is TGTGCCAGCAGCTACAGGGCGGATAACTATGGCTACACCTTC. Protein product: CASSYRADNYGYTF.

This clone was seen only a few times. The chain recombines TRBV9 with TRBJ1-5; a possible D gene is TRBD1 (6 bases). The CDR3 is 15 amino acids. Deletions cut 3 bases from V and 2 bases from J, with 12 bases between. Germline lookup yields CDR1 SGDLS and CDR2 YYNGEE. The CDR3 loop reads CASSGGGRGNQPQHF. The CDR3, as DNA: TGTGCCAGCAGCGGAGGGGGTAGGGGCAATCAGCCCCAGCATTTT.

The chain combines TRBV29-1 with TRBJ2-5; 10 bases line up with TRBD1. V lost 6 bases and J lost 0; bases outside the gene matches: 22. From germline, CDR1 is SQVTM and CDR2 ANQGSEA. CDR3 length equals 20 residues. The CDR3 loop reads CSVERVPPGQGKGYQETQYF. As DNA, the CDR3 is TGCAGCGTCGAAAGAGTACCCCCGGGACAGGGGAAAGGGTACCAAGAGACCCAGTACTTC.

The table lists this clone with a few counts. J is TRBJ2-5 and V is TRBV5-1; 7 bases line up with TRBD2. There are 16 residues in the CDR3. Germline trimming cut 3 bases from V and 2 bases from J; bases unmatched to any gene: 10. The V gene's germline CDR1 is SGHRS and CDR2 YFSETQ. The CDR3 protein is CASSSSGVAVQETQYF. As DNA, the CDR3 is TGCGCCAGCAGCTCAAGCGGGGTAGCGGTTCAAGAGACCCAGTACTTC.

This clone was seen a few times. The rearrangement uses TRBV7-9 and TRBJ1-2; TRBD1 is a possible D gene (6 bases). Germline CDR1 is SEHNR and CDR2 is FQNEAQ (reference sequence). V lost 5 bases and J lost 0, with 16 bases in between. This CDR3 is built from 16 residues. CDR3 residues: CASSGHREGPNYGYTF. CDR3 in DNA: TGTGCCAGCAGCGGACACAGGGAGGGCCCTAACTATGGCTACACCTTC.

The chain is built from TRBV5-1 and TRBJ1-4, with D perhaps TRBD1 (6 bases). This CDR3 contains 15 residues. The germline V and J ends were trimmed by 0 bases and 3 bases, with 9 bases remaining between them. Germline-derived CDR1 and CDR2 are SGHRS and YFSETQ. CDR3 bases: TGCGCCAGCAGCTTGGGGAACAGGGCTAATGAAAAACTGTTTTTT. Protein: CASSLGNRANEKLFF.

The chain uses TRBV7-2 and TRBJ2-5; D gene unclear. The CDR3 sequence is 13 residues long. V was trimmed by 0 bases and J by 2 bases, leaving 4 bases between them. The germline CDR1 and CDR2 sequences are SGHTA and FQGNSA. The CDR3 coding sequence is TGTGCCAGCAGCTTAGCTCTACAAGAGACCCAGTACTTC. Its protein product is CASSLALQETQYF.